Listed here are 18 T cell receptor beta chains from one sample, sequenced in a study of neoadjuvant anti-PD-1 for oral cavity cancer. Method: immunoSEQ multiplex PCR; TCRdb's copy keeps in-frame clones and lacks some. The profile covers some 7,000 clones, with 60% to 80% appearing a single time and about 3.6% taken by the ten largest. The sequenced sample was PBMCs, obtained before nivolumab (anti-PD-1) treatment. These TCRs come from a person aged 35 to 85 with oral cavity squamous cell carcinoma.

The CDR3 DNA reads as TGCGCCACCGCCCAGGACTCTCCTCTCTCTGGAAACACCATATATTTT. This gives the protein CATAQDSPLSGNTIYF. The chain links TRBV5-1 to TRBJ1-3, with unresolved D. This CDR3 region has 16 residues. Germline V lookup: CDR1 SGHRS, CDR2 YFSETQ. V dropped 9 bases and J dropped 0 bases, with 19 bases sitting between them.

The chain carries TRBV2 and TRBJ2-7, with a possible D match to TRBD2 (5 bases). The CDR3 extends over 14 amino acids. With 6 bases removed from V and 0 bases from J, the gap between germline ends came to 12 bases. Germline-derived CDR1 and CDR2 are SNHLY and FYNNEI. The CDR3 nucleotides read TGTGCCAGCAGATGGGAGACTCCCTCCTACGAGCAGTACTTC. As protein: CASRWETPSYEQYF.

V is TRBV6-1 and J is TRBJ2-5; TRBD2 matches at 11 bases. Losses at the gene ends were 3 bases for V and 2 bases for J; bases not matched to a gene: 8. The CDR3 is 17 amino acids. Germline values: CDR1 MNHNS, CDR2 SASEGT. CDR3 in amino acids: CASSDPLAGASQETQYF. CDR3 DNA sequence: TGTGCCAGCAGTGACCCACTAGCGGGGGCCTCACAAGAGACCCAGTACTTC.

This rearrangement joins TRBV6-7 to TRBJ1-2; TRBD1 matches at 10 bases. TRBV6-7 is an ORF, and what it does is uncertain. This CDR3 is built from 17 residues. The V and J ends lost 4 bases and 8 bases, in that order; junction bases with no gene match: 16. As DNA, the CDR3 is TGTGCCAGCAGTTCCCCGACAGGGGGCGAGCGTTGGAGCGGCTACACCTTC. It translates to CASSSPTGGERWSGYTF.

V is TRBV7-9 and J is TRBJ2-2; unclear D gene. V dropped 2 bases and J dropped 1 base, with 11 bases sitting between them. In germline, CDR1 is SEHNR, CDR2 FQNEAQ (reference sequence). The CDR3 sequence is 16 residues long. The CDR3, as DNA: TGTGCCAGCAGCTTACGTAGAGGATTGAACACCGGGGAGCTGTTTTTT. Translation gives CASSLRRGLNTGELFF.

The rearrangement joins TRBV19 to TRBJ2-1; D call uncertain. The CDR3 runs to 15 residues. Trimming left V 6 bases short and J 4 bases short, with 16 bases between. The V gene's germline CDR1 is LNHDA and CDR2 SQIVND (reference sequence). In DNA, the CDR3 is TGTGCCAGTAGCCCCGAAGGGTTTGGGTACAATGAGCAGTTCTTC. It encodes CASSPEGFGYNEQFF. Combining the CDR3 with reference TRBV19 and TRBJ2-1 gives the whole variable domain DGGITQSPKYLFRKEGQNVTLSCEQNLNHDAMYWYRQDPGQGLRLIYYSQIVNDFQKGDIAEGYSVSREKKESFPLTVTSAQKNPTAFYLCASSPEGFGYNEQFFGPGTRLTVL.

The chain has TRBV7-9 and TRBJ2-5, with 7 bases lining up with TRBD2. CDR1 is SEHNR, CDR2 FQNEAQ, per germline (reference sequence). J gave up 5 bases and V 5 bases, and 14 bases lay outside the gene matches. The CDR3 runs 16 residues. CDR3: CASSPPRGESKETQYF. In DNA, the CDR3 is TGTGCCAGCAGCCCCCCCCGGGGGGAGTCGAAGGAGACCCAGTACTTC.

This chain links TRBV29-1 with TRBJ1-5; D gene unclear. V was trimmed by 6 bases and J by 6 bases, leaving 15 bases between them. Germline V gives CDR1 SQVTM, CDR2 ANQGSEA. This CDR3 has 13 residues. The CDR3 loop is CSVASAVGQPQHF. CDR3 in DNA: TGCAGCGTCGCCAGTGCGGTAGGTCAGCCCCAGCATTTT.

The CDR3 DNA follows: TGTGCCTGGAGTCCCCTGGGAGGGTCGCAGCCCCAGCATTTT. Protein: CAWSPLGGSQPQHF. V gene TRBV30 combines with J gene TRBJ1-5, with no clear D. V dropped 2 bases and J dropped 7 bases, with 15 bases sitting between them. Looked up from germline, CDR1 is GTSNPN and CDR2 is SVGIG (reference sequence). The CDR3 is 14 amino acids.

This clone was found a few times. The chain couples TRBV7-8 to TRBJ2-4, with TRBD2 matching 14 bases. V gave up 4 bases and J gave up 8 bases; unmatched junction bases: 7. The CDR3 consists of 16 residues. CDR1 and CDR2 (germline): SGHVS, FQNEAQ. CDR3 DNA: TGTGCCAGCAGCTCACAGACTAGCGGGGGGGCCTACATTCAGTACTTC. Its translation: CASSSQTSGGAYIQYF.

V gene TRBV4-3 combines with J gene TRBJ2-7; 10 bases fit TRBD1. The CDR3 is made up of 16 amino acids. CDR1 and CDR2 (germline): LGHNA, YSLEER. V shed 1 base, J shed 2 bases, and the junction held 5 bases outside the gene matches. CDR3 residues: CASSQGAGTGAYEQYF. CDR3 coding DNA: TGCGCCAGCAGCCAAGGAGCCGGGACAGGGGCCTACGAGCAGTACTTC.

J is TRBJ1-1 and V is TRBV11-3; no clear D. Germline V gene sequence: CDR1 SGHNT, CDR2 YENEEA. CDR3 length equals 12 residues. Trimming took off 4 bases at V and 9 bases at J, with 12 bases between the two ends. The CDR3 coding sequence is TGTGCCAGCAGCTCCGGGAATGCTAAAGCTTTCTTT. It codes for CASSSGNAKAFF.

CDR3 sequence: CASSEWGGSEQFF. CDR3 bases: TGCGCCAGCAGTGAGTGGGGGGGCAGTGAGCAGTTCTTC. The chain has TRBV10-1 and TRBJ2-1, with a possible D match to TRBD2 (7 bases). V gave up 1 base and J gave up 9 bases, with 10 bases separating them. Germline values: CDR1 WNHNN, CDR2 SYGVQD (reference sequence). The CDR3 covers 13 residues.

The rearrangement joins TRBV29-1 to TRBJ2-3; 9 positions match TRBD2. This CDR3 region has 14 residues. Germline lookup yields CDR1 SQVTM and CDR2 ANQGSEA. The V segment lost 3 bases and the J segment 3 bases; nucleotides outside the gene matches: 4. In nucleotides, the CDR3 is TGCAGCGTTGATGGCGGGGGGGTAACAGATACGCAGTATTTT. Its protein product is CSVDGGGVTDTQYF.

The V call is TRBV9, the J call TRBJ2-1; the D is unclear. The V gene lost 2 bases and the J gene lost 5 bases, with 2 bases spanning the gap. Germline V lookup: CDR1 SGDLS, CDR2 YYNGEE. The length of the CDR3 is 11 residues. Written as DNA, the CDR3 is TGTGCCAGCAGCGTGAACAATGAGCAGTTCTTC. Amino acids: CASSVNNEQFF.

The chain couples TRBV5-5 to TRBJ1-1, with D possibly TRBD1 on 6 matching bases. Germline CDR1 and CDR2: SGHKS and YYEKEE (reference sequence). The V and J ends lost 0 bases and 1 base respectively, with 7 bases between them. The CDR3 runs to 14 residues. The DNA for the CDR3 is TGTGCCAGCAGCTTGGAGGGGGAGAACACTGAAGCTTTCTTT. It translates to CASSLEGENTEAFF. Using reference TRBV5-5 and TRBJ1-1 for the parts outside the CDR3, the full variable domain is DAGVTQSPTHLIKTRGQQVTLRCSPISGHKSVSWYQQVLGQGPQFIFQYYEKEERGRGNFPDRFSARQFPNYSSELNVNALLLGDSALYLCASSLEGENTEAFFGQGTRLTVV.

V and J are TRBV4-3 and TRBJ2-1; tentative D call: TRBD2 (6 bases). This CDR3 region has 16 residues. CDR1 and CDR2 (germline): LGHNA, YSLEER. Trimming left V 4 bases short and J 4 bases short, with 17 bases between. The CDR3 loop reads CASSRETLGGYNEQFF. The CDR3 nucleotides read TGCGCCAGCAGCCGAGAAACCCTGGGGGGTTACAATGAGCAGTTCTTC.

This chain joins TRBV7-9 and TRBJ1-1; unclear D gene. CDR1 and CDR2 (germline): SEHNR, FQNEAQ (reference sequence). Trimming shortened V by 4 bases and J by 3 bases, and 12 bases separated the two germline ends. This CDR3 has 14 amino acids. The CDR3 nucleotides read TGTGCCAGCAGCTCGACATTAAGGGACACTGAAGCTTTCTTT. Its protein product is CASSSTLRDTEAFF.